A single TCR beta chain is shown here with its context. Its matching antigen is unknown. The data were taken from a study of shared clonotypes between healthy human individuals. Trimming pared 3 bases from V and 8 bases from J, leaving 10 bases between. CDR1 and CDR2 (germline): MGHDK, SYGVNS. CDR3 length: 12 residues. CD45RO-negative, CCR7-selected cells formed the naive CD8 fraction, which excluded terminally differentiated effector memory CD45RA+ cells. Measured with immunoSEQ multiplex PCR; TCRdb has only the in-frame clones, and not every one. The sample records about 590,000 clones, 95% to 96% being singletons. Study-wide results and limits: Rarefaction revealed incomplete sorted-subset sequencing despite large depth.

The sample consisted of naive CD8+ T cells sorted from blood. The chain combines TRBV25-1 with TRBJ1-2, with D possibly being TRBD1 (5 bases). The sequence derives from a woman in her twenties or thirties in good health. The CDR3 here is CASSEGRGGYTF. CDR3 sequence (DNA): TGTGCCAGCAGTGAGGGCCGGGGGGGCTACACCTTC.